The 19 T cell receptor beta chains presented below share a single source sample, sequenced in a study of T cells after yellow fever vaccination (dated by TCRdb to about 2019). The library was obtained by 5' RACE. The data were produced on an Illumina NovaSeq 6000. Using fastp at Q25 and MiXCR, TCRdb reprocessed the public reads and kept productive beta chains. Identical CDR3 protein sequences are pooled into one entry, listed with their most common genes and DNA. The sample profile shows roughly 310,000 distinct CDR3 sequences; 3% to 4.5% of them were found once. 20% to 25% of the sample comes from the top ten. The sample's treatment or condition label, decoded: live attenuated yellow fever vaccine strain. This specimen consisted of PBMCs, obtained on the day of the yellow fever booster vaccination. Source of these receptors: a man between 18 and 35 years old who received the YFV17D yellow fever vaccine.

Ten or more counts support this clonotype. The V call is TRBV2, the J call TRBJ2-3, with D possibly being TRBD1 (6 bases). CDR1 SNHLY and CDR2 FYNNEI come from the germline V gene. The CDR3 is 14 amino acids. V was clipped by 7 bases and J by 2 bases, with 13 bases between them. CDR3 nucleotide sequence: TGTGCCAGCATGGGGGACAAACACACAGATACGCAGTATTTT. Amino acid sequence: CASMGDKHTDTQYF.

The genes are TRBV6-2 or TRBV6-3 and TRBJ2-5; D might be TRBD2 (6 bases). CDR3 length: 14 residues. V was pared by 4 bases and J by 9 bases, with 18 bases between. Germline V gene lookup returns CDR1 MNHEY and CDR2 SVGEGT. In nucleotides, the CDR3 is TGTGCCAGCAGTTTTGGCGGGACGCCGGGGGCCCAGTACTTC. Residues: CASSFGGTPGAQYF.

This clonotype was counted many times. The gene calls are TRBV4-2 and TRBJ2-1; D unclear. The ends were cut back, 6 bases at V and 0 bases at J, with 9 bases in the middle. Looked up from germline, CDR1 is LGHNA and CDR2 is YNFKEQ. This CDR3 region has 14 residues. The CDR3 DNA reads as TGTGCCAGCAGGGATCAAAGCTCCTACAATGAGCAGTTCTTC. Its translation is CASRDQSSYNEQFF.

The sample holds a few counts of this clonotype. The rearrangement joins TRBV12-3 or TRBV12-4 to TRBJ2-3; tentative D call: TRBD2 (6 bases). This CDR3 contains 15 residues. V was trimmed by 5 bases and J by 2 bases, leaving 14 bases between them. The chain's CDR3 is CASSPGGGFTDTQYF. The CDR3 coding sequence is TGTGCCAGCAGTCCGGGTGGGGGGTTCACAGATACGCAGTATTTT.

The CDR3 bases are TGTGCCAGCAGTTACCGTTCCTTGAACCGACAAGGGGAGCTGTTTTTT. Encoded protein: CASSYRSLNRQGELFF. This chain links TRBV6-5 with TRBJ2-2; D unclear. Trimming stripped 2 bases from V and 8 bases from J, with 18 bases between. The germline V gene has CDR1 MNHEY and CDR2 SVGAGI. The CDR3 extends over 16 amino acids.

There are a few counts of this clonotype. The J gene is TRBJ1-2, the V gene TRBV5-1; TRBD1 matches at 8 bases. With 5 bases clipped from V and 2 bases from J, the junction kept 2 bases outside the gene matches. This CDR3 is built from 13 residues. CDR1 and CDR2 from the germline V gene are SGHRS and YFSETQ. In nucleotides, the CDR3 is TGCGCCAGCAGACAGGGGGGAAACTATGGCTACACCTTC. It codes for CASRQGGNYGYTF.

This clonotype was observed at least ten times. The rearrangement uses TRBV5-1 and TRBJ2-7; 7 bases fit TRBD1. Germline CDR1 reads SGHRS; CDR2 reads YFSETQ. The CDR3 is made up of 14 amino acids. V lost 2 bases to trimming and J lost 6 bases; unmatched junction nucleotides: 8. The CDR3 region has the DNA TGCGCCAGCAGCTTCCAACAGGGGTCGGGCGAGCAGTACTTC. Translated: CASSFQQGSGEQYF.

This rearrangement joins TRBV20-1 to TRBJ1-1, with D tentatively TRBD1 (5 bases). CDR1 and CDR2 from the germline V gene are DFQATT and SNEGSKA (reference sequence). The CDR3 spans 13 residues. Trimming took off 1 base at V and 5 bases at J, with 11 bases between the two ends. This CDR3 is CSARVQGETEAFF. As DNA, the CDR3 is TGCAGTGCTAGAGTGCAGGGAGAAACTGAAGCTTTCTTT.

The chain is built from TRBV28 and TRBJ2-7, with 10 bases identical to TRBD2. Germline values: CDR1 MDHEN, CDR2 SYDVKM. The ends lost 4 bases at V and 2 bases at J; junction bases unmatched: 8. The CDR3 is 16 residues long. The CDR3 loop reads CASSSGGSGGAYEQYF. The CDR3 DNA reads TGTGCCAGCAGTTCCGGAGGGAGCGGGGGGGCCTACGAGCAGTACTTC.

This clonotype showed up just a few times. This CDR3 is CASSLYRGGSPLHF. DNA of the CDR3: TGCGCCAGCAGCTTGTATAGGGGTGGATCACCCCTCCACTTT. V and J are TRBV5-1 and TRBJ1-6; tentatively, D is TRBD1 (5 bases). CDR1 SGHRS and CDR2 YFSETQ come from the germline V gene. This CDR3 has 14 residues. Trimming took 1 base from V and 10 from J, leaving 12 bases between them.

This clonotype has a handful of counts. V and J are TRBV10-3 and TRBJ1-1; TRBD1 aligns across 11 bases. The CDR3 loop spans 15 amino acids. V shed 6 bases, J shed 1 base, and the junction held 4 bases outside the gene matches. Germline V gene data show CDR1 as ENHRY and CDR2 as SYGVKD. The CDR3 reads CAISWTGGSNTEAFF. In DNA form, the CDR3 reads TGTGCCATCAGCTGGACAGGGGGCTCGAACACTGAAGCTTTCTTT.

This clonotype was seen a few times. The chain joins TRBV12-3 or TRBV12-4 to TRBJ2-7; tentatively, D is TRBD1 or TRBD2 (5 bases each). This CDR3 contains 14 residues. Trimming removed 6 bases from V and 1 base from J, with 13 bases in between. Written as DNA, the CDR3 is TGTGCCAGCAGGGTCGGGGACGGGTCCTACGAGCAGTACTTC. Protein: CASRVGDGSYEQYF.

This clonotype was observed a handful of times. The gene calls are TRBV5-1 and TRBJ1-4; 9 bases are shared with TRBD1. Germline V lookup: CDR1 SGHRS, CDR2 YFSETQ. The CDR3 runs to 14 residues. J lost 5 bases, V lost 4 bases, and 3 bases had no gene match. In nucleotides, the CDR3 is TGCGCCAGCAGCACCGGGACAGGGAATGAAAAACTGTTTTTT. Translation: CASSTGTGNEKLFF.

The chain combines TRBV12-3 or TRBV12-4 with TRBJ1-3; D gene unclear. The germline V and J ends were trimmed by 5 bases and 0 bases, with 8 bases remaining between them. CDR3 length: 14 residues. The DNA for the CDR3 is TGTGCCAGCAGTAACGGATTCTCTGGAAACACCATATATTTT. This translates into CASSNGFSGNTIYF.

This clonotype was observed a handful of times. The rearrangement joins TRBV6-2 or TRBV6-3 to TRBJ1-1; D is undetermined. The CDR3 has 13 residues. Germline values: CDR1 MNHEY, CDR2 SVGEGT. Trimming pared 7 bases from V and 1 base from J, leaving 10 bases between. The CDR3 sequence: CASKQLRNTEAFF. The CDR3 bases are TGTGCCAGCAAACAACTCCGGAACACTGAAGCTTTCTTT.

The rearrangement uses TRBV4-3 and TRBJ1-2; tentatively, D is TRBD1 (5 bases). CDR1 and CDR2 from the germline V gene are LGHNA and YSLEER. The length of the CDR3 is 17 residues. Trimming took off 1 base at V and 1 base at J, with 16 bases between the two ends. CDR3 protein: CASSQVGWDDDNYGYTF. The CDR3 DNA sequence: TGCGCCAGCAGCCAAGTTGGGTGGGACGACGATAACTATGGCTACACCTTC.

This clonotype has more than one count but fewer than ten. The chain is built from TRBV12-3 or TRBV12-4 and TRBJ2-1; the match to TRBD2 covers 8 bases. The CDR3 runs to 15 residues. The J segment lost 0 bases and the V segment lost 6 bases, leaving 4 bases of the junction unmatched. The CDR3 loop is CASRKRGSSYNEQFF. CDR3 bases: TGTGCCAGCAGGAAGCGGGGGAGCTCCTACAATGAGCAGTTCTTC.

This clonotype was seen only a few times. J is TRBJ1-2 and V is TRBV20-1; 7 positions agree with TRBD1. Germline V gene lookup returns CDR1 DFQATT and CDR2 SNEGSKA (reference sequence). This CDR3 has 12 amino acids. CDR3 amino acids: CSQGGGADGYTF. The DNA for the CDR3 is TGCTCCCAGGGGGGGGGCGCGGATGGCTACACCTTC.

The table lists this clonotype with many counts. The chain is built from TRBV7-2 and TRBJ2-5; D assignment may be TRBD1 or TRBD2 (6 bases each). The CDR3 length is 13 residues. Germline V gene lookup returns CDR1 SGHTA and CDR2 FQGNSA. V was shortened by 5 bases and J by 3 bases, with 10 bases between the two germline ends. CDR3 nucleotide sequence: TGTGCCAGCAGCCCTAGGGGGGAAGAGACCCAGTACTTC. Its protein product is CASSPRGEETQYF.